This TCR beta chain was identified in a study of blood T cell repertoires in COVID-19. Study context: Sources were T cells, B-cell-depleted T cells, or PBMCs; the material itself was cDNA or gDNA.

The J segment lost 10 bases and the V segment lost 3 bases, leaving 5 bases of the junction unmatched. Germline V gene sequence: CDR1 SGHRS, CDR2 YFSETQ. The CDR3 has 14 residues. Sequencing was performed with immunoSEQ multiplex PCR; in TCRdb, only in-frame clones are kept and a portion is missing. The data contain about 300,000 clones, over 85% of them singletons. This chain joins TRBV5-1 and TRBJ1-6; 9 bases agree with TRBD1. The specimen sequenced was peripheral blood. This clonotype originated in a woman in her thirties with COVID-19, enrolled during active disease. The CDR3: CASSSGQGESPLHF. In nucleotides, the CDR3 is TGCGCCAGCAGCTCGGGACAGGGAGAATCACCCCTCCACTTT. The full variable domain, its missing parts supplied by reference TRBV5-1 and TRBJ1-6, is KAGVTQTPRYLIKTRGQQVTLSCSPISGHRSVSWYQQTPGQGLQFLFEYFSETQRNKGNFPGRFSGRQFSNSRSEMNVSTLELGDSALYLCASSSGQGESPLHFGNGTRLTVT.